The 27 T cell receptor beta chains presented below share a single source sample, sequenced in a study of OX40 agonist ivuxolimab in advanced cancers. Some clones are missing from TCRdb's copy, which holds only in-frame ones; the method was immunoSEQ multiplex PCR. Found here are 59,000 or so clones, roughly 80% of them singletons; the top ten hold under 4%. Sequencing used CD4+ or CD8+ T cells sorted from blood, obtained in a trial of the OX40 agonist ivuxolimab. The receptors shown here come from an adult with an advanced solid tumor such as melanoma, head and neck, liver or kidney cancer.

In its sample, this clone was seen once. The chain recombines TRBV19 with TRBJ1-5; TRBD1 matches 7 bases. There are 15 residues in the CDR3. From germline, CDR1 is LNHDA and CDR2 SQIVND (reference sequence). V trimming: 4 bases; J trimming: 6 bases; junction bases outside the gene matches: 9. The DNA of the CDR3 is TGTGCCAGTAGTAAAGCGAGACAGGGCTCTCAGCCCCAGCATTTT. Translation gives CASSKARQGSQPQHF. The full variable domain, with the rest looked up from reference TRBV19 and TRBJ1-5, is DGGITQSPKYLFRKEGQNVTLSCEQNLNHDAMYWYRQDPGQGLRLIYYSQIVNDFQKGDIAEGYSVSREKKESFPLTVTSAQKNPTAFYLCASSKARQGSQPQHFGDGTRLSIL.

This chain connects TRBV7-3 to TRBJ2-2; D may be TRBD2 (6 bases). Trimming took 7 bases from V and 7 from J, leaving 13 bases between them. This CDR3 is built from 13 residues. Germline V lookup: CDR1 SGHTA, CDR2 FQGTGA. The DNA of the CDR3 is TGTGCCAGCAAGGAGGGGCAGTTCGGGGAGCTGTTTTTT. Protein: CASKEGQFGELFF. The full variable domain, in which reference TRBV7-3 and TRBJ2-2 provide the parts outside the CDR3, is GAGVSQTPSNKVTEKGKYVELRCDPISGHTALYWYRQSLGQGPEFLIYFQGTGAADDSGLPNDRFFAVRPEGSVSTLKIQRTERGDSAVYLCASKEGQFGELFFGEGSRLTVL.

This chain links TRBV5-1 with TRBJ1-6, with D unclear. CDR3 length: 15 amino acids. Looked up from germline, CDR1 is SGHRS and CDR2 is YFSETQ. V was clipped by 0 bases and J by 7 bases, with 11 bases between them. The CDR3 nucleotides read TGCGCCAGCAGCTTGGGCAGCGGTTCCAATTCACCCCTCCACTTT. It is translated as CASSLGSGSNSPLHF.

The chain employs TRBV29-1 and TRBJ2-7, with 7 bases aligning to TRBD1. This CDR3 contains 13 residues. The ends lost 1 base at V and 3 bases at J; junction bases unmatched: 3. Germline V CDR1 and CDR2: SQVTM, ANQGSEA. CDR3 amino acids: CSVEVRQGYEQYF. The CDR3 nucleotides are TGCAGCGTTGAAGTTCGACAGGGCTACGAGCAGTACTTC.

The rearrangement links TRBV15 to TRBJ2-3; 7 bases line up with TRBD2. The V and J ends lost 0 bases and 1 base, in that order; junction bases with no gene match: 10. Germline V CDR1 and CDR2: LNHNV, YYDKDF (reference sequence). There are 18 residues in the CDR3. The CDR3 coding sequence is TGTGCCACCAGCAGAGATGGAAGCTCTAGCGGCGGCACAGATACGCAGTATTTT. Translated: CATSRDGSSSGGTDTQYF.

This clone was picked up a small number of times. This chain joins TRBV28 and TRBJ1-5, with a possible D match to TRBD1 (6 bases). Trimming removed 6 bases at V and 2 bases at J, with 17 bases between. This CDR3 comprises 16 residues. From germline, CDR1 is MDHEN and CDR2 SYDVKM. This CDR3 reads CASSPIGGLRNQPQHF. The CDR3 nucleotides read TGTGCCAGCAGCCCCATTGGGGGGCTGCGCAATCAGCCCCAGCATTTT.

The CDR3, as DNA: TGCGCCAGCAGCGCGGGACTAGCGGCCCTCACAGATACGCAGTATTTT. Its protein product is CASSAGLAALTDTQYF. The chain uses TRBV5-1 and TRBJ2-3; TRBD2 agrees at 11 bases. Per germline, CDR1 SGHRS and CDR2 YFSETQ. The CDR3 covers 16 residues. The V segment lost 4 bases and the J segment 2 bases; nucleotides outside the gene matches: 6.

The chain has TRBV28 and TRBJ2-1; the D is unclear. CDR1 is MDHEN and CDR2 is SYDVKM in the germline V gene. Trimming left V 6 bases short and J 2 bases short, with 14 bases between. The CDR3 is made up of 15 amino acids. The CDR3 protein is CASSKSTGTYNEQFF. The CDR3 region has the DNA TGTGCCAGCAGCAAGTCCACCGGTACCTACAATGAGCAGTTCTTC.

This rearrangement joins TRBV9 to TRBJ2-3, with D unclear. Trimming shortened V by 2 bases and J by 2 bases, and 15 bases separated the two germline ends. This CDR3 comprises 16 residues. CDR1 SGDLS and CDR2 YYNGEE come from the germline V gene. The CDR3 DNA follows: TGTGCCAGCAGCGTTAAGACTGCGCCACCCACAGATACGCAGTATTTT. This sequence encodes CASSVKTAPPTDTQYF.

The V gene is TRBV28, the J gene TRBJ2-3; 8 nucleotides align to TRBD1. This CDR3 has 14 amino acids. The germline CDR1 and CDR2 sequences are MDHEN and SYDVKM. Trimming cost V 5 bases and J 1 base; bases outside gene matches: 2. CDR3 protein: CASSAQGGTDTQYF. In nucleotides, the CDR3 is TGTGCCAGCAGTGCACAGGGGGGCACAGATACGCAGTATTTT. The full variable domain, in which reference TRBV28 and TRBJ2-3 provide the parts outside the CDR3, is DVKVTQSSRYLVKRTGEKVFLECVQDMDHENMFWYRQDPGLGLRLIYFSYDVKMKEKGDIPEGYSVSREKKERFSLILESASTNQTSMYLCASSAQGGTDTQYFGPGTRLTVL.

CDR3 in DNA: TGTGCCAGTAGTATGGTTCAATGGTCGGACGGTTCCTACGAGCAGTACTTC. Its translation: CASSMVQWSDGSYEQYF. V gene TRBV19 combines with J gene TRBJ2-7; D not resolved. Trimming took off 3 bases at V and 1 base at J, with 19 bases between the two ends. CDR1 and CDR2 from the germline V gene are LNHDA and SQIVND (reference sequence). The CDR3 has 17 amino acids.

The rearrangement links TRBV30 to TRBJ1-2; TRBD1 matches 8 bases. With V trimmed by 8 bases and J by 2 bases, 10 bases remained unmatched. Germline V gives CDR1 GTSNPN, CDR2 SVGIG (reference sequence). This CDR3 region has 14 residues. CDR3 in amino acids: CARGRTGRNYGYTF. CDR3 bases: TGTGCCCGGGGGAGGACAGGGAGAAACTATGGCTACACCTTC.

This sequence joins TRBV19 and TRBJ1-1, with D possibly TRBD1 on 5 matching bases. The germline gives CDR1 LNHDA, CDR2 SQIVND (reference sequence). The CDR3 is 12 amino acids. The germline V and J ends were trimmed by 3 bases and 5 bases, with 7 bases remaining between them. The CDR3 here is CASSIQGTEAFF. Here the CDR3 DNA reads TGTGCCAGTAGTATCCAGGGTACTGAAGCTTTCTTT.

The CDR3 reads CASSPHPNTEAFF. The CDR3 nucleotides read TGTGCCAGCTCACCGCACCCAAACACTGAAGCTTTCTTT. The chain employs TRBV18 and TRBJ1-1; D is undetermined. This CDR3 is built from 13 residues. In germline, CDR1 is KGHSH, CDR2 LQKENI. V gave up 3 bases and J gave up 2 bases, with 7 bases separating them.

The chain links TRBV18 to TRBJ2-5; 7 bases agree with TRBD2. Germline assignment: CDR1 KGHSH and CDR2 LQKENI. V lost 6 bases, J lost 2 bases, and 6 bases stayed unmatched. This CDR3 comprises 14 residues. CDR3 residues: CASSPTSEQETQYF. In nucleotides, the CDR3 is TGTGCCAGCTCGCCTACTAGCGAACAAGAGACCCAGTACTTC.

This clone came up a few times. The rearrangement uses TRBV18 and TRBJ1-5; D possibly corresponds to TRBD1 (5 bases). V lost 3 bases, J lost 4 bases, and 16 bases lay in between. The length of the CDR3 is 16 residues. Germline assignment: CDR1 KGHSH and CDR2 LQKENI. The CDR3 DNA reads as TGTGCCAGCTCACCCACCTTTGGGCAGGGAAATCAGCCCCAGCATTTT. Translation: CASSPTFGQGNQPQHF.

With respect to this clone: The junction differs from germline at one of its ends, possibly a read error. CDR3 protein: CASSQGPQGTPYDYPF. Here the CDR3 DNA reads TGCGCCAGCAGCCAAGGCCCACAGGGAACCCCCTATGACTACCCCTTC. V usage is TRBV4-1 and J usage is TRBJ1-2; a weak D match, TRBD1 (6 bases). Germline-derived CDR1 and CDR2 are MGHRA and YSYEKL. CDR3 length: 16 residues.

The table lists this clone with a few counts. The chain is built from TRBV18 and TRBJ1-3; no definite D call. CDR1 is KGHSH, CDR2 LQKENI, per germline. Trimming stripped 3 bases from V and 4 bases from J, with 13 bases between. The CDR3 is made up of 15 amino acids. The CDR3 is CASSPGGSPGNTIYF. The CDR3 DNA reads TGTGCCAGCTCACCGGGAGGGTCACCCGGAAACACCATATATTTT. Full variable domain (missing parts from reference TRBV18 and TRBJ1-3): NAGVMQNPRHLVRRRGQEARLRCSPMKGHSHVYWYRQLPEEGLKFMVYLQKENIIDESGMPKERFSAEFPKEGPSILRIQQVVRGDSAAYFCASSPGGSPGNTIYFGEGSWLTVV.

This chain connects TRBV6-4 to TRBJ2-2, with unresolved D. Between the trimmed V and J ends, which lost 5 bases and 2 bases, there was a span of 6 bases. The germline V gene has CDR1 MRHNA and CDR2 SNTAGT. This CDR3 contains 13 residues. This CDR3 reads CASSPGNTGELFF. The CDR3 DNA follows: TGTGCCAGCAGTCCGGGTAACACCGGGGAGCTGTTTTTT.

The gene calls are TRBV7-2 and TRBJ2-2; TRBD1 matches at 8 bases. The V segment lost 5 bases and the J segment 4 bases; nucleotides outside the gene matches: 15. CDR1 is SGHTA and CDR2 is FQGNSA in the germline V gene. The length of the CDR3 is 18 residues. The CDR3 reads CASSLSLIWTGSTGELFF. The CDR3 nucleotides are TGTGCCAGCAGCCTCTCACTCATCTGGACAGGGTCCACCGGGGAGCTGTTTTTT. Combining the CDR3 with reference TRBV7-2 and TRBJ2-2 gives the whole variable domain GAGVSQSPSNKVTEKGKDVELRCDPISGHTALYWYRQSLGQGLEFLIYFQGNSAPDKSGLPSDRFSAERTGGSVSTLTIQRTQQEDSAVYLCASSLSLIWTGSTGELFFGEGSRLTVL.

This clone was counted between two and nine times. The chain combines TRBV11-2 with TRBJ1-2; the D gene is possibly TRBD1 (6 bases). The germline CDR1 and CDR2 sequences are SGHAT and FQNNGV. The V end lost 7 bases, the J end lost 2 bases, and 14 bases lay between the germline ends. The CDR3 runs to 14 residues. CDR3 DNA: TGTGCCAGCACCCCCGACAGGCGAAACTATGGCTACACCTTC. Translation gives CASTPDRRNYGYTF.

Only a few counts were recorded for this clone. This chain connects TRBV11-2 to TRBJ2-1; possible D gene TRBD2, 5 bases. The V end was cut by 0 bases, the J end by 9 bases, with 18 bases between. The CDR3 is made up of 16 amino acids. CDR1 is SGHAT and CDR2 is FQNNGV in the germline V gene. Here the CDR3 DNA reads TGTGCCAGCAGCTTAGATAGAGCGGCCGCGGCGGGTGAGCAGTTCTTC. Translating it yields CASSLDRAAAAGEQFF.

V and J are TRBV6-5 and TRBJ2-5; D perhaps matches TRBD2 (5 bases). Germline CDR1 MNHEY, CDR2 SVGAGI. The CDR3 has 14 amino acids. Trimming took 8 bases from V and 5 from J, leaving 18 bases between them. CDR3 amino acids: CASAGGGPKETQYF. The CDR3 coding sequence is TGTGCCAGCGCAGGCGGCGGGCCCAAGGAGACCCAGTACTTC.

The chain links TRBV28 to TRBJ1-4; D ambiguous. Trimming pared 7 bases from V and 8 bases from J, leaving 26 bases between. CDR1 and CDR2 from the germline V gene are MDHEN and SYDVKM. This CDR3 region has 17 residues. The DNA of the CDR3 is TGTGCCAGCACCACGCCGGGCCAGCACATTACCGGCGAAAAACTGTTTTTT. Protein product: CASTTPGQHITGEKLFF.

This chain uses TRBV18 with TRBJ1-2; 7 bases are a match to TRBD1. Germline assignment: CDR1 KGHSH and CDR2 LQKENI. Trimming took 3 bases from V and 3 from J; bases not matched to a gene: 4. The CDR3 spans 14 residues. DNA of the CDR3: TGTGCCAGCTCACCGGGGACAGTTGACTATGGCTACACCTTC. This sequence encodes CASSPGTVDYGYTF. Filled out from reference TRBV18 and TRBJ1-2, the complete variable domain reads NAGVMQNPRHLVRRRGQEARLRCSPMKGHSHVYWYRQLPEEGLKFMVYLQKENIIDESGMPKERFSAEFPKEGPSILRIQQVVRGDSAAYFCASSPGTVDYGYTFGSGTRLTVV.

The rearrangement uses TRBV9 and TRBJ2-2, with D unclear. Germline-derived CDR1 and CDR2 are SGDLS and YYNGEE. With 0 bases removed from V and 3 bases from J, the gap between germline ends came to 12 bases. The CDR3 is 16 amino acids. CDR3 nucleotide sequence: TGTGCCAGCAGCGTAGGGTTGGGCAGCTACACCGGGGAGCTGTTTTTT. It codes for CASSVGLGSYTGELFF.

CDR3 coding DNA: TGTGCCAGCAGCCCGATCGGTCCGGATACGCAGTATTTT. Encoded protein: CASSPIGPDTQYF. The chain couples TRBV7-7 to TRBJ2-3; no clear D gene. The CDR3 has 13 residues. CDR1 SSHAT and CDR2 FNYEAQ come from the germline V gene (reference sequence). Trimming took off 5 bases at V and 6 bases at J, with 12 bases between the two ends.